The clone carrying this T cell receptor (beta chain) was seen many times. Antigen unknown. V trimming: 5 bases; J trimming: 3 bases; junction bases outside the gene matches: 8. CDR3 length: 17 residues. Germline V gene data show CDR1 as MDHEN and CDR2 as SYDVKM. Assembly of TCR beta libraries relied on iRepertoire HTBI primers together with Arm-PCR of CDR3 regions. TCRdb independently ran MiXCR on the multiplex PCR reads; one entry per CDR3 protein. The table lists around 460,000 distinct CDR3 sequences, around 15% of them singletons. These data are taken from a study of regulatory T cells in long-lasting Graves disease. Study-wide results and limits: Newly diagnosed disease favored TRBV20-1 and TRBJ2-1 over persistent disease.

This sample's time point: newly diagnosed GD, antithyroid drugs for less than 3 months. The TCR library was prepared using RNA isolated from PBMCs. These same records also appear under a second study, on T cells in Graves' hyperthyroidism and ophthalmopathy. Turning to that study: Uncontrolled infection, other autoimmune disease, pregnancy or lactation barred patients from enrollment. The model's output predicted ophthalmopathy at a median of approximately 6.5 months prior to onset.

Sequenced here: peripheral blood mononuclear cells (PBMCs), sampled at new diagnosis, from a patient treated with antithyroid drugs. The receptor comes from a woman aged 50 to 60 with Graves disease. V usage is TRBV28 and J usage is TRBJ2-3; 13 bases are shared with TRBD2. This CDR3 reads CASSQGLAGVGTDTQYF. CDR3 in DNA: TGTGCCAGCAGTCAAGGACTAGCGGGAGTTGGTACAGATACGCAGTATTTT.